This T cell receptor (beta chain) emerged from a study of early T cells in non-severe SARS-CoV-2 infection. From the 5' RACE reads, TCRdb called clonotypes with MiXCR, one entry per CDR3 protein. The profile shows 40,000 to 55,000 distinct CDR3 sequences, 12% of them singletons. V shed 0 bases and J shed 0 bases, with 8 bases lying between them. This CDR3 is built from 15 residues. The germline gives CDR1 SGHTA, CDR2 FQGNSA. The sequenced material came from whole blood. The gene calls are TRBV7-2 and TRBJ1-1; weak D call: TRBD1 (6 bases). The clonotype originates from an adult who was a healthcare worker with PCR-confirmed SARS-CoV-2 infection or an uninfected control (not recorded which). CDR3 DNA: TGTGCCAGCAGCTTAGCGTGGACAGTGAACACTGAAGCTTTCTTT. Its protein is CASSLAWTVNTEAFF.